This paragraph covers one TCR beta chain sequence. The sample belongs to a study of blood T cell repertoires in COVID-19. Germline V CDR1 and CDR2: MDHEN, SYDVKM. V shed 1 base and J 9 bases; nucleotides not matched to a gene: 14. CDR3 length equals 16 residues. Assay: immunoSEQ multiplex PCR; the TCRdb copy retains only in-frame clones and omits some. Of 55,000 to 95,000 clones in the sample, about four fifths were seen once. The sequenced material came from peripheral blood. The chain couples TRBV28 to TRBJ2-7; TRBD1 aligns across 8 bases. This receptor was identified in a woman aged 70 to 79 with acute or convalescent COVID-19. CDR3 DNA sequence: TGTGCCAGCAGTTTATCTCGGACAGGGATAACGATCGGGCAGTACTTC. It is translated as CASSLSRTGITIGQYF.